Below are 21 T cell receptor beta chains sequenced from a single sample in a study of cytomegalovirus exposure and HLA in healthy donors. PCR amplification relied on 60 Vbeta primers (plus 13 Jbeta primers). Clones were read by immunoSEQ multiplex PCR, and TCRdb kept only the in-frame ones, dropping some. The table records some 240,000 clones, about nine tenths of them present only once. Specimen: PBMCs. These receptors were obtained from a girl aged 2-9 years in good health and CMV-seronegative.

Written as DNA, the CDR3 is TGTGCCAGCAATCCCCGGGATCAATCTGGAAACACCATATATTTT. This codes for CASNPRDQSGNTIYF. The chain couples TRBV28 to TRBJ1-3; no firm D call. V shed 7 bases and J shed 1 base, with 14 bases lying between them. The CDR3 is 15 residues long. In germline, CDR1 is MDHEN, CDR2 SYDVKM.

The chain's CDR3 is CASSGGLLNTEAFF. For the CDR3, the DNA is TGTGCCAGCAGCGGAGGGCTACTGAACACTGAAGCTTTCTTT. The gene calls are TRBV7-8 and TRBJ1-1, with unresolved D. Trimming pared 5 bases from V and 0 bases from J, leaving 10 bases between. Looked up from germline, CDR1 is SGHVS and CDR2 is FQNEAQ. The CDR3 totals 14 residues.

The chain couples TRBV2 to TRBJ1-1; TRBD1 matches at 9 bases. Germline CDR1 SNHLY, CDR2 FYNNEI. The CDR3 loop spans 20 amino acids. This CDR3 reads CAVPARIEYRDRAWGTEAFF. The CDR3 nucleotides are TGTGCAGTGCCAGCACGCATCGAATACCGGGACAGGGCCTGGGGCACTGAAGCTTTCTTT.

V usage is TRBV11-2 and J usage is TRBJ2-1, with a tentative D call TRBD2 (6 bases). V was cut by 4 bases and J by 10 bases, with 14 bases left in between. There are 13 residues in the CDR3. CDR1 and CDR2 (germline): SGHAT, FQNNGV. Here the CDR3 reads CASSWASAMEQFF. The DNA for the CDR3 is TGTGCCAGCAGCTGGGCTAGCGCAATGGAGCAGTTCTTC.

The genes are TRBV7-5 and TRBJ2-1; the DNA was not used to check the table's D call, TRBD2. TRBV7-5 is described as a pseudogene. The CDR3 sequence is 15 residues long. The DNA of the CDR3 is TGTGTCAGAAGCTCTAGCGGGAGTGTGGCCATAGGCCGGTTCTTC. Its protein product is CVRSSSGSVAIGRFF.

Comment on this clone: Other DNA sequences from this sample encode an identical CDR3 as well. The chain links TRBV6-5 to TRBJ1-5, with D uncertain. Trimming cost V 0 bases and J 1 base, with 7 bases left between them. The germline V gene has CDR1 MNHEY and CDR2 SVGAGI. The CDR3 spans 15 residues. The CDR3 region has the DNA TGTGCCAGCAGTTACTCGGGAGCCAGCAATCAGCCCCAGCATTTT. As protein: CASSYSGASNQPQHF.

As concerns this clone: The junction departs from germline at one end; a sequencing error may be responsible. This chain joins TRBV2 and TRBJ2-7, with 13 nucleotides matching TRBD2. Germline V gene sequence: CDR1 SNHLY, CDR2 FYNNEI. This CDR3 has 19 amino acids. CDR3 protein: CGSRPTRGLAGIDPYEQYF. For the CDR3, the DNA is TGTGGCAGCCGACCGACCCGGGGACTAGCGGGAATAGACCCCTACGAGCAGTACTTC.

As DNA, the CDR3 is TGTGCCAGCAAATCCAGGGATGCCTACGAGCAGTACTTC. Its protein product is CASKSRDAYEQYF. The chain is built from TRBV2 and TRBJ2-7; a possible D gene is TRBD1 (5 bases). Germline CDR1 is SNHLY and CDR2 is FYNNEI. This CDR3 contains 13 residues. V lost 7 bases and J lost 2, with 12 bases in between.

This chain links TRBV27 with TRBJ1-2; D gene unclear. The ends were cut back, 5 bases at V and 4 bases at J, with 11 bases in the middle. Germline loops: CDR1 MNHEY, CDR2 SMNVEV (reference sequence). CDR3 length: 13 residues. CDR3 bases: TGTGCCAGCAGTCCCCACAGTTCCTATGGCTACACCTTC. It translates to CASSPHSSYGYTF.

This clone was seen once. The V call is TRBV7-8, the J call TRBJ2-3; TRBD2 matches 9 bases. CDR3 length: 13 amino acids. Germline CDR1 is SGHVS and CDR2 is FQNEAQ. Trimming removed 9 bases from V and 1 base from J; junction bases left unmatched: 2. The CDR3 here is CASQRGGTDTQYF. CDR3 sequence (DNA): TGTGCCAGTCAGCGGGGGGGCACAGATACGCAGTATTTT.

This sequence joins TRBV11-2 and TRBJ2-7; D might be TRBD1 (6 bases). This CDR3 region has 13 residues. Germline V CDR1 and CDR2: SGHAT, FQNNGV. V shed 4 bases and J shed 2 bases, with 9 bases lying between them. The DNA for the CDR3 is TGTGCCAGCAGCTGGGGGCAAACCTACGAGCAGTACTTC. This gives the protein CASSWGQTYEQYF.

The chain recombines TRBV4-2 with TRBJ2-7; a possible D gene is TRBD2 (5 bases). The CDR3 covers 14 residues. CDR1 LGHNA and CDR2 YNFKEQ come from the germline V gene. Trimming took 4 bases from V and 2 from J, leaving 12 bases between them. This CDR3 is CASSPTGVAYEQYF. The CDR3 DNA follows: TGTGCCAGCAGCCCCACCGGGGTTGCCTACGAGCAGTACTTC.

This rearrangement joins TRBV6-6 to TRBJ1-5; D call uncertain. This CDR3 is built from 16 residues. Deletions cut 0 bases from V and 2 bases from J, with 11 bases between. The germline V gene has CDR1 MNHNY and CDR2 SVGAGI (reference sequence). The CDR3 protein is CASSYSRDTGNQPQHF. DNA of the CDR3: TGTGCCAGCAGTTACTCTAGAGACACCGGCAATCAGCCCCAGCATTTT.

V and J are TRBV23-1 and TRBJ1-3; tentative D call: TRBD1 (6 bases). TRBV23-1 is sorted into the ORF group, with uncertain function. V was trimmed by 8 bases and J by 0 bases, leaving 17 bases between them. The CDR3 is made up of 16 amino acids. The CDR3 bases are TGCGCCAGCTTTTTAACAGGGAACAGCTCTGGAAACACCATATATTTT. It encodes CASFLTGNSSGNTIYF.

This chain uses TRBV5-6 with TRBJ2-5; D gene uncertain. The V end lost 4 bases, the J end lost 5 bases, and 9 bases lay between the germline ends. The CDR3 is made up of 12 amino acids. CDR1 is SGHDT, CDR2 YYEEEE, per germline. The CDR3 sequence: CASSKWQETQYF. CDR3 DNA sequence: TGTGCCAGCAGCAAATGGCAGGAGACCCAGTACTTC.

The chain is built from TRBV10-1 and TRBJ1-1, with 9 bases aligning to TRBD1. The germline V gene has CDR1 WNHNN and CDR2 SYGVQD (reference sequence). The CDR3 runs 16 residues. V lost 2 bases to trimming and J lost 0 bases; unmatched junction nucleotides: 4. CDR3 nucleotide sequence: TGCGCCAGCAGTGAGGGGACAGGGCCCTTGAACACTGAAGCTTTCTTT. It codes for CASSEGTGPLNTEAFF.

V usage is TRBV2 and J usage is TRBJ2-6; D is uncertain. The CDR3 totals 16 residues. Trimming shortened V by 2 bases and J by 0 bases, and 8 bases separated the two germline ends. Germline assignment: CDR1 SNHLY and CDR2 FYNNEI. For the CDR3, the DNA is TGTGCCAGCAGTGAATTGTCCCTCTCTGGGGCCAACGTCCTGACTTTC. Encoded protein: CASSELSLSGANVLTF.

The sample holds one count of this clone. The chain links TRBV6-5 to TRBJ2-1, with 9 bases identical to TRBD2. The length of the CDR3 is 15 residues. Germline trimming cut 6 bases from V and 7 bases from J; bases unmatched to any gene: 10. CDR1 and CDR2 (germline): MNHEY, SVGAGI. CDR3 DNA sequence: TGTGCCAGCAGGTTAGCGGGAGTCGGTGTGAATGAGCAGTTCTTC. This encodes CASRLAGVGVNEQFF.

This chain connects TRBV4-1 to TRBJ1-2; 7 nucleotides agree with TRBD1. Germline CDR1 reads MGHRA; CDR2 reads YSYEKL. There are 16 residues in the CDR3. Germline trimming cut 1 base from V and 1 base from J; bases unmatched to any gene: 6. CDR3 bases: TGCGCCAGCAGCCAAGTTGGGACAGCGCTTAACTATGGCTACACCTTC. The encoded protein is CASSQVGTALNYGYTF.

This chain links TRBV4-2 with TRBJ2-3, with TRBD2 matching 11 bases. This CDR3 is 16 amino acids long. With 4 bases clipped from V and 3 bases from J, the junction kept 6 bases outside the gene matches. Germline V lookup: CDR1 LGHNA, CDR2 YNFKEQ. The CDR3 protein is CASSPASGRTTDTQYF. CDR3 DNA sequence: TGTGCCAGCAGCCCGGCTAGCGGGAGGACGACAGATACGCAGTATTTT.

This chain uses TRBV19 with TRBJ1-1; D call uncertain. V was pared by 5 bases and J by 8 bases, with 15 bases between. There are 13 residues in the CDR3. The V gene's germline CDR1 is LNHDA and CDR2 SQIVND (reference sequence). The DNA for the CDR3 is TGTGCCAGTAGTCTCTCCAAACAGTACGAAGCTTTCTTT. Translation: CASSLSKQYEAFF.